This T cell receptor beta chain was observed in a study of graft-versus-host responses after intestinal transplantation. Across the study: All recipients were transplanted with multivisceral, liver-intestinal, or isolated intestinal grafts. Every transplant recipient was induced with anti-thymocyte globulin, then maintained on tacrolimus and steroids for about 3 years.

In regard to this clone: Its antigen is not known.

Study observations and caveats: Circulating GvH clone levels at their peak were associated with HvG declines (early post-transplant). Among recipient marrow samples, GvH clones were found; some appeared first in ileum or blood.

The germline V gene encodes CDR1 SQVTM and CDR2 ANQGSEA. V lost 3 bases to trimming and J lost 2 bases; unmatched junction nucleotides: 10. This CDR3 has 16 residues. Using immunoSEQ multiplex PCR, the repertoire was profiled, and TCRdb retains in-frame clones only, with some absent. Among under 45,000 clones listed, over 85% were seen once. V is TRBV29-1 and J is TRBJ2-1, with 7 bases fitting TRBD2. The specimen was PBMCs, collected less than 750 days after intestinal transplantation. The source of this sequence is a human patient who received an intestinal transplant, so some T cells may come from the graft donor. CDR3 DNA sequence: TGCAGCGTTGATGTCTATACGAGCGGGGCCTACAATGAGCAGTTCTTC. Translated: CSVDVYTSGAYNEQFF.